The clone carrying this T cell receptor (beta chain) was detected ten times or more. Its specificity is not known. These data originate in a study of T cell repertoires in cytomegalovirus infection. Study background: Carrying CMV and the relevant HLA type showed in public TCR beta signatures. Study-level findings and limits: HLA-C-restricted CMV clonotypes gave the most frequent clonotype in two of eight donors.

A single record per CDR3 protein comes from TCRdb applying MiXCR to the reads. Of about 110,000 distinct CDR3 sequences listed, approximately 45% were seen once; the top ten hold just under 75%. The V and J ends lost 4 bases and 0 bases respectively, with 13 bases between them. The CDR3 loop spans 15 amino acids. CDR1 and CDR2 (germline): SGHTA, FQGNSA. This clonotype was sampled from a human donor in good health (CMV status not recorded). Some clones in this sample may be carry-over from other donors' samples. The chain carries TRBV7-2 and TRBJ2-7; D is uncertain. This specimen consisted of CD8+ T cells from cultured PBMCs, obtained from culture after CMV antigen stimulation. CDR3 residues: CASSWGPGPSYEQYF. The CDR3 bases are TGTGCCAGCAGCTGGGGTCCGGGTCCCTCCTACGAGCAGTACTTC.